This paragraph covers one T cell receptor beta chain sequence. These data come from a study of shared T cell receptors in the human thymus. This CDR3 region has 15 residues. J lost 1 base, V lost 4 bases, and 7 bases had no gene match. CDR1 SGHNT and CDR2 YYREEE come from the germline V gene (reference sequence). Only in-frame clones appear in the TCRdb table, and some are missing; sequencing was by immunoSEQ multiplex PCR. The sample consists of about 610,000 clones, roughly 90% of them appearing once. These data also formed part of another study, on human thymus T cells. In that study: Finnish infants who were healthy and having corrective surgery for congenital heart defects made up the donors. Thymus pieces cut out during corrective heart surgery were the tissue that was used. Repertoires sampled from thymus and blood appeared biased in V and J gene usage. Related studies found that unrelated individuals share highly overlapping thymic repertoires.

The chain is built from TRBV5-4 and TRBJ2-7, with 8 positions matching TRBD1. The receptor comes from a boy less than two years old with a congenital heart defect. Material for sequencing was thymocytes. The CDR3 reads CASSRWDRKSYEQYF. CDR3 nucleotides: TGTGCCAGCAGCCGGTGGGACAGGAAGTCCTACGAGCAGTACTTC.